The entry below gives a single T cell receptor (beta chain) sequence along with its context. As yet, its antigen is unknown. This specimen comes from a study of cytomegalovirus exposure and HLA in healthy donors. The PCR had 60 Vbeta and 13 Jbeta primers. Sequenced by immunoSEQ multiplex PCR; TCRdb stores in-frame clones only, minus some. Of about 200,000 clones in the sample, approximately 78% are singletons; the top ten hold about 3.8%. Whole-study findings and limits: Immune exposure was documented only through CMV serostatus.

The CDR3 has 16 amino acids. Germline V CDR1 and CDR2: SGHDN, FVKESK. V lost 4 bases to trimming and J lost 6 bases; unmatched junction nucleotides: 10. The source of this sequence is a male donor in good health and CMV-seronegative. Sequencing was performed on PBMCs. The chain links TRBV14 to TRBJ2-1, with 9 bases identical to TRBD2. The CDR3 coding sequence is TGTGCCAGCAGCCGGCGGCAGCGGGAGGCAGGCAATGAGCAGTTCTTC. Its translation is CASSRRQREAGNEQFF.